This TCR beta chain was identified during a study of vaccination and CD4 T cells after COVID-19. Study-level information: Researchers treated cells with overlapping spike peptides taken from SARS-CoV-2, HCoV-NL63, HCoV-OC43 and HCoV-229E.

Treatment described: approximately nine-day PBMC culture with coronavirus spike peptide pools or control peptides (ViraFEST assay). Comment on this clonotype: Its antigen remains unidentified.

The CDR3 is 14 amino acids. V lost 4 bases, J lost 2 bases, and 3 bases stayed unmatched. From germline, CDR1 is MNHEY and CDR2 SVGEGT. Sequencing of DNA taken from cultured CD4+ T cells relied on the Oncomine TCR Beta short-read assay. It was cultured CD4+ T cells from which genomic DNA was extracted. Via MiXCR, TCRdb re-called the PCR reads, giving one row per CDR3 protein. The table records over 8,500 distinct CDR3 sequences, around 20% of them present only once. This TCR derives from a human donor who had recovered from COVID-19. The chain couples TRBV6-2 or TRBV6-3 to TRBJ1-2; 8 bases match TRBD1. This sample comprised CD4+ T cells from blood, cultured in vitro, obtained after SARS-CoV-2 vaccination. Here the CDR3 DNA reads TGTGCCAGCAGTTGGACAGGGCGGAACTATGGCTACACCTTC. It yields the protein CASSWTGRNYGYTF.